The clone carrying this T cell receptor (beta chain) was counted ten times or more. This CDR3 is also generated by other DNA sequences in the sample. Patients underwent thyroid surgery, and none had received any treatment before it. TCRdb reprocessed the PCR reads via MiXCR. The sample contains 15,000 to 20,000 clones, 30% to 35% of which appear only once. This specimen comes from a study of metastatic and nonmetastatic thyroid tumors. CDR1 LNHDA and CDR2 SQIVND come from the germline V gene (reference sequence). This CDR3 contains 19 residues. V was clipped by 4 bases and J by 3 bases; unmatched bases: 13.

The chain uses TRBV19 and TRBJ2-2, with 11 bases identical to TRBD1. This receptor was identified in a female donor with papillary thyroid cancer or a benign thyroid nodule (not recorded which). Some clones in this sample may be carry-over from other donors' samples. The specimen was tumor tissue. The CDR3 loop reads CASSKRTGGPGGDTGELFF. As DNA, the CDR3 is TGTGCCAGTAGTAAAAGGACAGGGGGCCCGGGGGGCGACACCGGGGAGCTGTTTTTT.